Below are 11 T cell receptor beta chains sequenced from a single sample in a study of chemoradiotherapy in HPV16-positive cancers. Sequencing used immunoSEQ multiplex PCR; TCRdb keeps in-frame clones, though not all of them. Among thousands of clones, around 88% were seen once, and the ten largest hold 4% to 4.5%. Specimen: tumor tissue, collected from a patient who underwent chemoradiotherapy. The source is a human donor with HPV-associated anogenital cancer.

The chain recombines TRBV19 with TRBJ1-1, with D unresolved. Trimming pared 3 bases from V and 5 bases from J, leaving 25 bases between. Germline CDR1 reads LNHDA; CDR2 reads SQIVND (reference sequence). The CDR3 spans 18 residues. The CDR3 loop reads CASSMGFMQSTAGTEAFF. CDR3 DNA: TGTGCCAGTAGTATGGGGTTTATGCAATCTACGGCGGGTACTGAAGCTTTCTTT.

This clone was recorded only once. J is TRBJ1-1 and V is TRBV19, with D perhaps matching TRBD1 (5 bases). The V and J ends lost 3 bases and 0 bases respectively, with 17 bases between them. The CDR3 is 17 residues long. Per germline, CDR1 LNHDA and CDR2 SQIVND (reference sequence). CDR3 DNA: TGTGCCAGTAGTATGTCGTCCCAAGGGGCCTTGAACACTGAAGCTTTCTTT. Amino acids: CASSMSSQGALNTEAFF.

The chain carries TRBV28 and TRBJ1-5; TRBD1 agrees at 7 bases. This CDR3 comprises 14 residues. CDR1 is MDHEN and CDR2 is SYDVKM in the germline V gene. V was clipped by 3 bases and J by 7 bases; unmatched bases: 6. Here the CDR3 reads CASSFSTGTQPQHF. The CDR3 DNA sequence: TGTGCCAGCAGTTTCTCGACAGGGACACAGCCCCAGCATTTT.

The chain recombines TRBV9 with TRBJ2-1, with TRBD2 matching 11 bases. V dropped 3 bases and J dropped 9; count of bases not matched to a gene: 8. CDR1 and CDR2 from the germline V gene are SGDLS and YYNGEE. This CDR3 spans 15 amino acids. The CDR3 coding sequence is TGTGCCAGCAGCGCCAGACTAGCGGGGTTTGGTGAGCAGTTCTTC. Amino acid sequence: CASSARLAGFGEQFF.

The chain has TRBV5-1 and TRBJ2-1; 8 bases match TRBD2. V dropped 6 bases and J dropped 5; count of bases not matched to a gene: 10. CDR1 is SGHRS, CDR2 YFSETQ, per germline. The CDR3 runs to 15 residues. Here the CDR3 DNA reads TGCGCCAGCAAGGTTGGACTAGCAGTGCACAATGAGCAGTTCTTC. This encodes CASKVGLAVHNEQFF.

The rearrangement uses TRBV7-2 and TRBJ2-1; D is perhaps TRBD2 (5 bases). CDR1 is SGHTA, CDR2 FQGNSA, per germline. CDR3 length equals 15 residues. Trimming shortened V by 1 base and J by 12 bases, and 19 bases separated the two germline ends. Here the CDR3 DNA reads TGTGCCAGCAGCTTAGGGGGATCTGGACTCCTCAGGCAGTTCTTC. Its protein is CASSLGGSGLLRQFF.

The rearrangement joins TRBV2 to TRBJ1-4; D uncertain. The germline V gene has CDR1 SNHLY and CDR2 FYNNEI. The CDR3 totals 14 residues. Trimming shortened V by 3 bases and J by 8 bases, and 13 bases separated the two germline ends. The CDR3 region is CASSEGRQAEKLFF. CDR3 DNA: TGTGCCAGCAGTGAGGGCCGGCAGGCGGAAAAACTGTTTTTT.

V and J are TRBV5-1 and TRBJ1-1; 7 nucleotides agree with TRBD1. The CDR3 is made up of 11 amino acids. J was trimmed by 8 bases and V by 4 bases; bases with no gene match: 2. The V gene's germline CDR1 is SGHRS and CDR2 YFSETQ. In DNA form, the CDR3 reads TGCGCCAGCAGCGAGGACAGGGAAGCTTTCTTT. This gives the protein CASSEDREAFF.

J is TRBJ2-3 and V is TRBV11-3; 12 bases agree with TRBD2. Trimming removed 5 bases from V and 2 bases from J; junction bases left unmatched: 8. This CDR3 is built from 17 residues. CDR1 is SGHNT and CDR2 is YENEEA in the germline V gene. The CDR3 region is CASSQRTSGTDTDTQYF. The CDR3 nucleotides are TGTGCCAGCAGCCAGAGGACTAGCGGGACAGACACAGATACGCAGTATTTT.

V gene TRBV7-3 combines with J gene TRBJ2-1; TRBD2 agrees at 9 bases. Germline V CDR1 and CDR2: SGHTA, FQGTGA. V lost 5 bases and J lost 8; bases outside the gene matches: 4. This CDR3 spans 13 amino acids. CDR3 nucleotide sequence: TGTGCCAGCAGCCACGAGCGGGAGGATGAGCAGTTCTTC. Translating it yields CASSHEREDEQFF.

This sequence joins TRBV19 and TRBJ1-2, with 8 nucleotides matching TRBD1. The J segment lost 0 bases and the V segment lost 4 bases, leaving 4 bases of the junction unmatched. The germline V gene encodes CDR1 LNHDA and CDR2 SQIVND (reference sequence). This CDR3 region has 15 residues. CDR3: CASSSRGQANYGYTF. As DNA, the CDR3 is TGTGCCAGTAGTAGCAGGGGACAGGCTAACTATGGCTACACCTTC.